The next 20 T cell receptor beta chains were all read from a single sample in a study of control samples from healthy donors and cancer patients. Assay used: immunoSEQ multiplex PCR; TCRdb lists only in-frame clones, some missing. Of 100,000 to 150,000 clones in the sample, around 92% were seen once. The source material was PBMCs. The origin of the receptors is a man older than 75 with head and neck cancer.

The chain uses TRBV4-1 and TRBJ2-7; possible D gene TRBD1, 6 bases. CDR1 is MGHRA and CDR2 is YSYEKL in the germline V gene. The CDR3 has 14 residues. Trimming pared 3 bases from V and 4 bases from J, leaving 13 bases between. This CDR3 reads CASSQGTPPYEQYF. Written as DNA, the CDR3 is TGCGCCAGCAGCCAGGGGACACCACCTTACGAGCAGTACTTC.

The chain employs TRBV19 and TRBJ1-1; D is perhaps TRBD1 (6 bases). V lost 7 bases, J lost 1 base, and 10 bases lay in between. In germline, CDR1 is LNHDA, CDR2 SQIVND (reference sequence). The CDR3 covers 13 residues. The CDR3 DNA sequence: TGTGCCAGTACCGCGACAGGGAACACTGAAGCTTTCTTT. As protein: CASTATGNTEAFF.

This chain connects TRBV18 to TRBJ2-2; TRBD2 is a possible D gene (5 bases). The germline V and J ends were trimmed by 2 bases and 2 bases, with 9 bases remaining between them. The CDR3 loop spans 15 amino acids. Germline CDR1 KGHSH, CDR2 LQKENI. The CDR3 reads CASSPDGLNTGELFF. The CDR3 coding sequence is TGTGCCAGCTCACCAGATGGACTTAACACCGGGGAGCTGTTTTTT.

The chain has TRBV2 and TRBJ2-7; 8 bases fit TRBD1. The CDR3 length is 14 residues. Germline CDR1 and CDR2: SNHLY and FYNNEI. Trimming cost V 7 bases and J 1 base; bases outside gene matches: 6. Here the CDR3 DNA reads TGTGCCAGCACTCGGGACAGGACTTCCTACGAGCAGTACTTC. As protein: CASTRDRTSYEQYF.

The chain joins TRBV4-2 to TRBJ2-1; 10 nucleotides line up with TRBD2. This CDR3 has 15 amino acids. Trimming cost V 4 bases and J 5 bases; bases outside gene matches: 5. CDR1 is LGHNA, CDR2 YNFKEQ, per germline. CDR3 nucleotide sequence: TGTGCCAGCAGCCCAGCGGGGGGGAAGAACAATGAGCAGTTCTTC. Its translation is CASSPAGGKNNEQFF.

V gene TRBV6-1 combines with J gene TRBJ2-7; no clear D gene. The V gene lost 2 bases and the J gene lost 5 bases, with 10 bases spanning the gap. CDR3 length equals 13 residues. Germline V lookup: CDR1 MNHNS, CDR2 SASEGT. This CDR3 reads CASSELPKDEQYF. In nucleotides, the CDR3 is TGTGCCAGCAGTGAACTCCCGAAGGACGAGCAGTACTTC.

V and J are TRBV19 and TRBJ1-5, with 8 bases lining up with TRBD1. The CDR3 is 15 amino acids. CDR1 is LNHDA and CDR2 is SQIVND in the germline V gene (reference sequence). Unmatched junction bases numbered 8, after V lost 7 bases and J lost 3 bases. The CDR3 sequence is CASTPGTGFNQPQHF. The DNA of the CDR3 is TGTGCCAGTACCCCTGGGACAGGATTCAATCAGCCCCAGCATTTT.

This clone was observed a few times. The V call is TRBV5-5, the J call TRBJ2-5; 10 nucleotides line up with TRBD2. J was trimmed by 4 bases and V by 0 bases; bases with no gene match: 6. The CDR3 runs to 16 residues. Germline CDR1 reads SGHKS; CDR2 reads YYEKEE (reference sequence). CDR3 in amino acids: CASSLVAASGRETQYF. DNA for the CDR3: TGTGCCAGCAGCTTGGTAGCGGCTAGCGGGAGAGAGACCCAGTACTTC. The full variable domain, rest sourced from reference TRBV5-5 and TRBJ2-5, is DAGVTQSPTHLIKTRGQQVTLRCSPISGHKSVSWYQQVLGQGPQFIFQYYEKEERGRGNFPDRFSARQFPNYSSELNVNALLLGDSALYLCASSLVAASGRETQYFGPGTRLLVL.

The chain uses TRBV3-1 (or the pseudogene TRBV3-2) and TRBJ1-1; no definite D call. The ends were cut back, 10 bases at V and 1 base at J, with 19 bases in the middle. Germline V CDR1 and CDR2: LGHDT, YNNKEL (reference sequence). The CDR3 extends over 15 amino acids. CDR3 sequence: CATPRGPIRNTEAFF. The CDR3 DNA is TGTGCCACACCCCGAGGACCCATTCGGAACACTGAAGCTTTCTTT.

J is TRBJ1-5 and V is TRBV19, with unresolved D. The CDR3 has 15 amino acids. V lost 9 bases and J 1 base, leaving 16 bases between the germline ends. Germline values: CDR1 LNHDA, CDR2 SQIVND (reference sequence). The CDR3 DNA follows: TGTGCCAGCCAGTTTGGGGTTCTAAGCAATCAGCCCCAGCATTTT. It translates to CASQFGVLSNQPQHF.

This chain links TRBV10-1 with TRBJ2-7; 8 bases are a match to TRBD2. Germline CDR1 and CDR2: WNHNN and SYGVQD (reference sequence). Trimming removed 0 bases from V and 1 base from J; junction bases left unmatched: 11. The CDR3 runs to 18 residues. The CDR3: CASSESSSGVFSSYEQYF. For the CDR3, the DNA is TGCGCCAGCAGTGAGTCAAGTAGCGGGGTTTTTAGTTCCTACGAGCAGTACTTC.

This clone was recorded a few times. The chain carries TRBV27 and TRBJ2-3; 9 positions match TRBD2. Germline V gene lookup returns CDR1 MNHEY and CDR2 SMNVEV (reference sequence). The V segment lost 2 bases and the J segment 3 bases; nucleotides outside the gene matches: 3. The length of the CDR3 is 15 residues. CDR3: CASSLITSGTDTQYF. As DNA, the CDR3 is TGTGCCAGCAGTTTAATAACTAGCGGGACAGATACGCAGTATTTT.

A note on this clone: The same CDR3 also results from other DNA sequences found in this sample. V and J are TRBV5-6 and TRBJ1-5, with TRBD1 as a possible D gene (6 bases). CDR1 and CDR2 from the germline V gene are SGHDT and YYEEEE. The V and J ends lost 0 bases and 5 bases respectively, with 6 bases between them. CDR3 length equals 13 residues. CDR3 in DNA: TGTGCCAGCAGCTTGGCAGGGGATCAGCCCCAGCATTTT. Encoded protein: CASSLAGDQPQHF.

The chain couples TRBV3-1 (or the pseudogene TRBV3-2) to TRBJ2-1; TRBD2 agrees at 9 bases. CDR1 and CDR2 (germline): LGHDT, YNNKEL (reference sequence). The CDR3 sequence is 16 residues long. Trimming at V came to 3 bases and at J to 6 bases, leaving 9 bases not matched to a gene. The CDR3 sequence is CASSQRRLAGSNEQFF. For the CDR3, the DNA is TGTGCCAGCAGCCAGCGGAGGCTAGCGGGGAGCAATGAGCAGTTCTTC.

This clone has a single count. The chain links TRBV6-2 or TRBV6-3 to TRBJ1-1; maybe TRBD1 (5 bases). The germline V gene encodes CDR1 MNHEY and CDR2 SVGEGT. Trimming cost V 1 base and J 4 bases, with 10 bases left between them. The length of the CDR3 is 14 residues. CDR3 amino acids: CASSYYGGGTEAFF. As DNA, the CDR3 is TGTGCCAGCAGTTACTACGGGGGGGGCACTGAAGCTTTCTTT.

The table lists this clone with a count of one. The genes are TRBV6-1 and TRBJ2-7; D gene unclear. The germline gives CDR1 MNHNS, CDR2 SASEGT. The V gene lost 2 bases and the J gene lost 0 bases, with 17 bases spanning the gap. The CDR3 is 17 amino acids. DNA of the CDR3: TGTGCCAGCAGTGAAATTGGAACAAGAACCCTCTCCTACGAGCAGTACTTC. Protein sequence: CASSEIGTRTLSYEQYF.

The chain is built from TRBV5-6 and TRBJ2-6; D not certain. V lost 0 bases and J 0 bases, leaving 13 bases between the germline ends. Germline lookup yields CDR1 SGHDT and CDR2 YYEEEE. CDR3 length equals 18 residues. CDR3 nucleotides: TGTGCCAGCAGCTTGGTTTTGCCCTCAGTCTCTGGGGCCAACGTCCTGACTTTC. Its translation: CASSLVLPSVSGANVLTF.

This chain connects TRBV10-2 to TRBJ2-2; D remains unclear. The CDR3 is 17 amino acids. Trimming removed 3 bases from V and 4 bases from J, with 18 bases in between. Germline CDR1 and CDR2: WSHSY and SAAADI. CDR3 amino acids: CASSDPPGGKPTGELFF. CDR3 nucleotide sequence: TGCGCCAGCAGTGATCCTCCCGGTGGGAAACCCACCGGGGAGCTGTTTTTT.

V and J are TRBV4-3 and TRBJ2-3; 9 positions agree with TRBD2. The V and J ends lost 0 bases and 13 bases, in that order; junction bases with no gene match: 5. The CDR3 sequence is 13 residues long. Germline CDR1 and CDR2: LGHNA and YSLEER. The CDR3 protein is CASSQDLRLAEYF. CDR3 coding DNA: TGCGCCAGCAGCCAAGATCTGAGACTAGCGGAGTATTTT.

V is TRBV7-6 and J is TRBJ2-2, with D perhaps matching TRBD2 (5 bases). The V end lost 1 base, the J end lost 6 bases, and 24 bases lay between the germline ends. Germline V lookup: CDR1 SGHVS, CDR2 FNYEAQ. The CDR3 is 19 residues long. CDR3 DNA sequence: TGTGCCAGCAGCTTAGTGGTCCGTATGGCGGGCTCTTATTCCGGGGAGCTGTTTTTT. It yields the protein CASSLVVRMAGSYSGELFF.